This T cell receptor beta chain came from a study of early stage breast cancer tumors. Study observations and caveats: Commonly generated sequences made up most enriched TCRB sequences shared between patients. Bulk DNA sequencing of unsorted cells missed chain pairing and markers.

Note on this clone: The antigen is not known.

The germline V gene has CDR1 MNHEY and CDR2 SMNVEV (reference sequence). The V gene end was trimmed by 4 bases and the J gene end by 2 bases; junction bases not matched to a gene: 2. The CDR3 is 14 amino acids. Using immunoSEQ multiplex PCR, the repertoire was profiled, and TCRdb retains in-frame clones only, with some absent. The table lists around 60,000 clones, over 60% of them singletons. Sample: blood. The chain joins TRBV27 to TRBJ2-3, with TRBD2 matching over 8 bases. This TCR came from a person under 45 with breast cancer. CDR3 loop: CASSYGRATDTQYF. DNA for the CDR3: TGTGCCAGCAGTTACGGGAGGGCCACAGATACGCAGTATTTT.